The following is a T cell receptor (delta chain) sequence with its context. Its target is unknown. This may come from a read error, since a much larger clone is one base off. The data stem from a study of delta chains in infants with herpesvirus infections. TCR cDNA was made from PBMC RNA with gamma- and delta-chain-specific primers. TCRdb re-called clones from the RT-PCR reads via CATT. This table has about 680 delta-chain clones, 35% to 60% appearing once. The study's findings and limits: The public clonotype might exist undetected in CMV-uninfected infants.

The CDR3 runs 25 residues. Per germline, CDR1 TSWWSYY and CDR2 QGS. Trimming pared 3 bases from V and 0 bases from J, leaving 41 bases between. The sequences come from peripheral blood, collected at time point 1 of longitudinal follow-up. The clonotype comes from a human donor who was a Ugandan infant, either HIV-exposed or HIV-unexposed (not recorded which). The rearrangement links TRDV1 to TRDJ1, with D possibly TRDD3 on 9 matching bases. DNA for the CDR3: TGTGCTCTTGGGGACAGGCCTTCCTATAACTTAGGGCGGGGGGATACCCCGCCGTACACCGATAAACTCATCTTT. Translating gives CALGDRPSYNLGRGDTPPYTDKLIF.